The following is a TCR beta chain sequence with its context. The entry originates in a study of blood T cell repertoires in COVID-19. For the study at large: Spain, Italy and the United States supplied samples that represented acute and convalescent COVID-19. From T cells, B-cell-depleted T cells, or PBMCs came the material, which was cDNA or gDNA.

Data came from immunoSEQ multiplex PCR; TCRdb stores just in-frame clones and leaves some out. Found here are 70,000 or so clones, 86% of them singletons; the top ten hold over 4%. This CDR3 is built from 12 residues. V was pared by 5 bases and J by 8 bases, with 5 bases of the junction left unmatched. Germline CDR1 SNHLY, CDR2 FYNNEI. This clonotype was sampled from a man aged 50 to 59 with acute or convalescent COVID-19. This sequence joins TRBV2 and TRBJ1-2, with 7 bases matching TRBD1. Sequencing was done on a sample of peripheral blood. Written as DNA, the CDR3 is TGTGCCAGCAGTACAGGGGAAGGCGGCTACACCTTC. This encodes CASSTGEGGYTF.